The 9 T cell receptor beta chains below were found in one sample sequenced in a study of Ad26.COV2.S vaccination and SARS-CoV-2 variants. Produced via immunoSEQ multiplex PCR; TCRdb's table is partial and in-frame only. The table records about 180,000 clones, approximately 88% of them present only once. Sequenced here: peripheral blood, sampled after recovery from COVID-19. These TCRs come from a human donor who had recovered from COVID-19.

This clone has a handful of counts. The V gene is TRBV4-1, the J gene TRBJ2-2; no firm D call. With 1 base removed from V and 0 bases from J, the gap between germline ends came to 9 bases. Germline V lookup: CDR1 MGHRA, CDR2 YSYEKL. The CDR3 runs to 16 residues. The CDR3 protein is CASSQVLSSNTGELFF. The DNA of the CDR3 is TGCGCCAGCAGCCAAGTATTGTCCTCGAACACCGGGGAGCTGTTTTTT.

The CDR3 sequence is CASSRDRGENHYISSGQYF. The CDR3 region has the DNA TGTGCCAGCAGTCGCGACAGGGGGGAAAACCACTATATAAGCTCCGGGCAGTACTTC. V gene TRBV2 combines with J gene TRBJ2-7; TRBD1 matches at 9 bases. The CDR3 consists of 19 residues. V lost 5 bases, J lost 9 bases, and 26 bases stayed unmatched. Germline V lookup: CDR1 SNHLY, CDR2 FYNNEI.

The V and J genes are TRBV6-5 and TRBJ1-2; D may be TRBD1 (5 bases). The CDR3 has 14 residues. Looked up from germline, CDR1 is MNHEY and CDR2 is SVGAGI. The V and J ends lost 2 bases and 7 bases respectively, with 14 bases between them. The CDR3 DNA follows: TGTGCCAGCAGTTACGGAGAGGGGTACGTTGGCTACACCTTC. Translated, it gives CASSYGEGYVGYTF.

The chain links TRBV18 to TRBJ1-1; no clear D. The V end lost 4 bases, the J end lost 5 bases, and 14 bases lay between the germline ends. The germline V gene encodes CDR1 KGHSH and CDR2 LQKENI. This CDR3 is built from 14 residues. CDR3 DNA: TGTGCCAGCTCACAACGGGAGGGAGGAACTGAAGCTTTCTTT. Translated: CASSQREGGTEAFF.

This rearrangement joins TRBV7-9 to TRBJ1-4; 7 bases align to TRBD1. Germline trimming cut 2 bases from V and 3 bases from J; bases unmatched to any gene: 6. CDR1 and CDR2 (germline): SEHNR, FQNEAQ (reference sequence). This CDR3 has 16 residues. The DNA for the CDR3 is TGTGCCAGCAGCTTACGAAGGGGGCTGGCTAATGAAAAACTGTTTTTT. It is translated as CASSLRRGLANEKLFF.

V is TRBV7-9 and J is TRBJ1-1; D gene ambiguous. There are 13 residues in the CDR3. Between the trimmed V and J ends, which lost 2 bases and 0 bases, there was a span of 4 bases. Looked up from germline, CDR1 is SEHNR and CDR2 is FQNEAQ (reference sequence). CDR3 residues: CASSLFVNTEAFF. CDR3 DNA: TGTGCCAGCAGCTTATTCGTGAACACTGAAGCTTTCTTT. The whole variable domain, filled in from reference TRBV7-9 and TRBJ1-1, reads DTGVSQNPRHKITKRGQNVTFRCDPISEHNRLYWYRQTLGQGPEFLTYFQNEAQLEKSRLLSDRFSAERPKGSFSTLEIQRTEQGDSAMYLCASSLFVNTEAFFGQGTRLTVV.

This clone has a handful of counts. The chain joins TRBV7-3 to TRBJ2-3, with D hard to call. The CDR3 loop spans 15 amino acids. Germline V gene data show CDR1 as SGHTA and CDR2 as FQGTGA. The germline V and J ends were trimmed by 1 base and 2 bases, with 10 bases remaining between them. CDR3 in amino acids: CASSLNGHHTDTQYF. CDR3 nucleotides: TGTGCCAGCAGCTTAAACGGGCATCACACAGATACGCAGTATTTT.

This clone has only a few counts. This chain joins TRBV7-8 and TRBJ1-2, with a possible D match to TRBD1 (6 bases). This CDR3 is 13 amino acids long. Per the germline V gene, CDR1 is SGHVS and CDR2 is FQNEAQ. V was pared by 5 bases and J by 7 bases, with 14 bases between. The CDR3 region is CASSPGGAGGYTF. DNA of the CDR3: TGTGCCAGCAGCCCCGGGGGGGCAGGTGGCTACACCTTC.

This clone was recorded only once. The rearrangement uses TRBV6-2 or TRBV6-3 and TRBJ2-7; 9 bases align to TRBD1. CDR3 length: 15 amino acids. The ends lost 4 bases at V and 1 base at J; junction bases unmatched: 5. Germline lookup yields CDR1 MNHEY and CDR2 SVGEGT. This CDR3 reads CASSSTTGGSYEQYF. Written as DNA, the CDR3 is TGTGCCAGCAGTTCCACGACAGGGGGGTCCTACGAGCAGTACTTC.